These 7 T cell receptor beta chains came from one sample sequenced in a study of Ad26.COV2.S vaccination and SARS-CoV-2 variants. The treatment: around 19 received Ad26.COV2.S at low or high dose, single or two shots; 5 received placebo; per-sample allocation not given. The samples were gathered on day 63 after the first injection of vaccine or placebo. Here immunoSEQ multiplex PCR was the method, and the copy in TCRdb shows in-frame clones only, minus some. The table has 200,000 to 300,000 clones, roughly 88% seen once. The source material was peripheral blood, sampled in a trial of Ad26.COV2.S vaccine versus placebo. The receptors derive from a person aged 18-60 years who received the Ad26.COV2.S COVID-19 vaccine or a placebo.

The chain employs TRBV6-5 and TRBJ1-4; TRBD1 might be the D (6 bases). V was pared by 3 bases and J by 8 bases, with 16 bases between. Germline V lookup: CDR1 MNHEY, CDR2 SVGAGI. This CDR3 has 15 amino acids. The CDR3 bases are TGTGCCAGCAGTTATTTTCAGGGTAGGGGGGAAAAACTGTTTTTT. It encodes CASSYFQGRGEKLFF.

This chain links TRBV27 with TRBJ1-6; the D is unclear. Trimming shortened V by 8 bases and J by 12 bases, and 20 bases separated the two germline ends. This CDR3 comprises 14 residues. CDR1 and CDR2 (germline): MNHEY, SMNVEV (reference sequence). The DNA of the CDR3 is TGTGCCAGCGCCTCTACCGGCCTGGGGATACCCCTCCACTTT. Translated, it gives CASASTGLGIPLHF.

The genes are TRBV30 and TRBJ1-1; TRBD1 matches 7 bases. The CDR3 has 16 amino acids. Unmatched junction bases numbered 19, after V lost 8 bases and J lost 4 bases. Germline CDR1 and CDR2: GTSNPN and SVGIG (reference sequence). In DNA form, the CDR3 reads TGTGCCAGCTACCGGACAGGCCAAACGCGTGGCACTGAAGCTTTCTTT. It codes for CASYRTGQTRGTEAFF. Full variable domain (remainder filled in from reference TRBV30 and TRBJ1-1): SQTIHQWPATLVQPVGSPLSLECTVEGTSNPNLYWYRQAAGRGLQLLFYSVGIGQISSEVPQNLSASRPQDRQFILSSKKLLLSDSGFYLCASYRTGQTRGTEAFFGQGTRLTVV.

The chain links TRBV10-3 to TRBJ2-2, with D perhaps matching TRBD2 (6 bases). The CDR3 contains 14 residues. Germline-derived CDR1 and CDR2 are ENHRY and SYGVKD. Trimming shortened V by 11 bases and J by 0 bases, and 13 bases separated the two germline ends. The CDR3 here is CASRGTSNTGELFF. The CDR3 bases are TGTGCCTCCCGCGGGACTTCGAACACCGGGGAGCTGTTTTTT.

This clone came up once. The chain couples TRBV30 to TRBJ2-1; D might be TRBD2 (6 bases). Trimming cost V 4 bases and J 7 bases, with 20 bases left between them. The CDR3 has 15 residues. The germline CDR1 and CDR2 sequences are GTSNPN and SVGIG (reference sequence). The CDR3 nucleotides read TGTGCCTGGATAAGTACGTCAGGAGGGTCAAATGAGCAGTTCTTC. Translated, it gives CAWISTSGGSNEQFF.

The chain is built from TRBV7-2 and TRBJ2-7; 10 nucleotides match TRBD2. There are 16 residues in the CDR3. Germline CDR1 and CDR2: SGHTA and FQGNSA. The ends lost 5 bases at V and 3 bases at J; junction bases unmatched: 10. This CDR3 reads CASSPPPGLAIYEQYF. CDR3 DNA: TGTGCCAGCAGCCCCCCCCCGGGACTAGCGATCTACGAGCAGTACTTC.

This rearrangement joins TRBV10-2 to TRBJ2-3; D call uncertain. This CDR3 has 11 residues. V dropped 8 bases and J dropped 4 bases, with 7 bases sitting between them. Germline CDR1 reads WSHSY; CDR2 reads SAAADI. CDR3 coding DNA: TGCGCCAGCTCTCCTTCAGATACGCAGTATTTT. This translates into CASSPSDTQYF.